The source of this T cell receptor (beta chain) is a study of T cell repertoires in cytomegalovirus infection. CDR3 size: 14 residues. Losses at the gene ends were 6 bases for V and 7 bases for J; bases not matched to a gene: 8. Per the germline V gene, CDR1 is MNHNY and CDR2 is SVGAGI (reference sequence). The study, taken as a whole, reports: Dominating the ex vivo response were HLA-C-restricted CMV-specific TCR beta clonotypes.

TCRdb reanalysed the reads using MiXCR and keeps one entry per CDR3 protein. Of about 920,000 distinct CDR3 sequences listed, approximately 32% were seen once; the top ten hold over 10%. In the case of this clonotype: The antigen remains undetermined.

This rearrangement joins TRBV6-6 to TRBJ2-1; TRBD2 agrees at 8 bases. The sample here was cultured CD8+ T cells from PBMCs, taken from culture after CMV antigen stimulation. The sequence came from a human donor in good health (CMV status not recorded). Some clones in this sample may be carry-over from other donors' samples. The CDR3 reads CASSPPGGSNEQFF. CDR3 DNA: TGTGCCAGCAGCCCCCCGGGGGGGAGTAATGAGCAGTTCTTC.